These T cell receptor beta chains were read from a single sample in a study of OX40 agonist ivuxolimab in advanced cancers. The assay was immunoSEQ multiplex PCR, and TCRdb's table has in-frame clones only and misses some. This repertoire shows around 84,000 clones, approximately 92% found once; its top ten account for nearly 0.55%. Sequencing was performed on CD4+ or CD8+ T cells sorted from blood, taken in a trial of the OX40 agonist ivuxolimab. Receptors originate from an adult with an advanced solid tumor such as melanoma, head and neck, liver or kidney cancer. The CDR3 runs from the conserved cysteine through the conserved F or W. A D gene is named only where the DNA matches it firmly. Size is stated for part of the rows, as once, few or many counts, or as a class when the clone is expanded.

-,TRBV5-1,-,TRBJ2-3,TGCGCCAGCAGCTTAGAAAGGAACAGGGAAGGTACGCAGTATTTT,CASSLERNREGTQYF
-,TRBV7-2,-,TRBJ2-2,TGTGCCAGCAGCTTAGAAGCCACCGGGGAGCTGTTTTTT,CASSLEATGELFF
-,TRBV4-2,-,TRBJ2-7,TGTGCCAGCAGCCCAGGGCGGTTTGCGGACGAGCAGTACTTC,CASSPGRFADEQYF
-,TRBV28,-,TRBJ2-6,TGTGCCAGCAGTTTGCCCCGCGGCGGGACTGGGGCCAACGTCCTGACTTTC,CASSLPRGGTGANVLTF
TRBD2,TRBV7-9,-,TRBJ2-3,TGTGCCAGCAGCTTAGGGCGGGAGGGGATAGATACGCAGTATTTT,CASSLGREGIDTQYF
-,TRBV4-3,-,TRBJ2-1,TGCGCCAGCAGCCAAGGGTTGGGGGGATCCTACAATGAGCAGTTCTTC,CASSQGLGGSYNEQFF
-,TRBV19,-,TRBJ1-5,TGTGCCAGTAGGACGGGGATTAGAGGGCCCCAGCATTTT,CASRTGIRGPQHF
TRBD1,TRBV7-2,-,TRBJ1-5,TGTGCCAGCAGCCAGGGACAGGCGAAGCCCCAGCATTTT,CASSQGQAKPQHF
-,TRBV19,-,TRBJ2-5,TGTGCCAGTAGTACGGCAGGTAGAGGCGAGGGACAAGAGACCCAGTACTTC,CASSTAGRGEGQETQYF
-,TRBV5-6,-,TRBJ2-5,TGTGCCAGCAGCTGGGGTTGGGAGACCCAGTACTTC,CASSWGWETQYF
-,TRBV6-6,-,TRBJ2-7,TGTGCCAGCAGAACGCGGGCTGGGGGCTACGAGCAGTACTTC,CASRTRAGGYEQYF
-,TRBV7-6,-,TRBJ1-2,TGTGCCAGCAGCCCCGGGAGGGACGCCTATGGCTACACCTTC,CASSPGRDAYGYTF
-,TRBV4-2,-,TRBJ2-7,TGTGCCAGCAGCCAAGAATTAAACTCAGGGCTCGAGCAGTACTTC,CASSQELNSGLEQYF
-,TRBV4-3,-,TRBJ2-5,TGCGCCAGCAGCCTACAGGGAGACGGGGAGACCCAGTACTTC,CASSLQGDGETQYF
-,TRBV6-1,once,TRBJ2-7,TGTGCCAGCAGTGAAGGGGCACCCCCGACCTACGAGCAGTACTTC,CASSEGAPPTYEQYF
-,TRBV5-4,-,TRBJ2-1,TGTGCCAGCAGCTCGGCGGGCGGGGCCGTAGACTACAATGAGCAGTTCTTC,CASSSAGGAVDYNEQFF
-,TRBV7-9,-,TRBJ2-2,TGTGCCAGCAGCGTTCCGATGACGGGCGGGTTCTGGGAGCTGTTTTTT,CASSVPMTGGFWELFF
TRBD1,TRBV4-1,-,TRBJ1-1,TGCGCCAGCGGCCACGGTTTAGGCAGGGGGAATGGCACTGAAGCTTTCTTT,CASGHGLGRGNGTEAFF
-,TRBV5-1,-,TRBJ1-3,TGCGCCAGCAGCTCCACATCGGGGAGGGGAGGAAACACCATATATTTT,CASSSTSGRGGNTIYF
TRBD2,TRBV4-3,once,TRBJ2-1,TGCGCCAGCAGCCAAGGCGTTAGCGGGAGGGCCGCCTCCTACAATGAGCAGTTCTTC,CASSQGVSGRAASYNEQFF
-,TRBV6-5,-,TRBJ2-1,TGTGCCAGCAGCGGGGACACCCTCAATGAGCAGTTCTTC,CASSGDTLNEQFF
TRBD1,TRBV7-2,-,TRBJ1-1,TGTGCCAGCAGCTTAGGGCCCCCAGGGGGGGCGTCTGAAGCTTTCTTT,CASSLGPPGGASEAFF
TRBD1,TRBV18,-,TRBJ1-3,TGTGCCAGCTCGACGAGCCTCGGGACAGGGGGAAACACCATATATTTT,CASSTSLGTGGNTIYF
TRBD1,TRBV10-3,-,TRBJ1-5,TGTGCCATCAGTGGAGGGGGCCGAAGCAATCAGCCCCAGCATTTT,CAISGGGRSNQPQHF
TRBD1,TRBV27,-,TRBJ1-1,TGTGCCAGCAGTTTTGAAGGGGGACAGGGATTTAACACTGAAGCTTTCTTT,CASSFEGGQGFNTEAFF
-,TRBV7-2,-,TRBJ1-4,TGTGCCAGCAGCTTTTCCGGGGGCGCGGATAATGAAAAACTGTTTTTT,CASSFSGGADNEKLFF
-,TRBV7-6,-,TRBJ2-7,TGTGCCAGCAGCTTCAATCGAGCCGGACTCCGCATCCAATCCTACGAGCAGTACTTC,CASSFNRAGLRIQSYEQYF
-,TRBV11-1,-,TRBJ2-5,TGTGCCTGTTCCCAGGGGGAGACCCAGTACTTC,CACSQGETQYF
-,TRBV21-1,-,TRBJ2-7,TGTGCCAGCAGCAAAGAGGGACTAGCGGGGGGCCTAACCCACGAGCAGTACTTC,CASSKEGLAGGLTHEQYF
TRBD2,TRBV5-6,-,TRBJ2-7,TGTGCCAGCAGCTTGGGCGCGGGAGATCTTTCCTACGAGCAGTACTTC,CASSLGAGDLSYEQYF
TRBD1,TRBV28,-,TRBJ2-1,TGTGCCAGCAGTTTGGGACAGGACTACAATGAGCAGTTCTTC,CASSLGQDYNEQFF
TRBD2,TRBV11-2,-,TRBJ2-5,TGTGCCAGCAGCTTAGAGGGACTAGCGGAAAGTCAAGAGACCCAGTACTTC,CASSLEGLAESQETQYF
-,TRBV5-6,few,TRBJ1-1,TGTGCCAGCACTCGTGGGTTGAACACTGAAGCTTTCTTT,CASTRGLNTEAFF
-,TRBV7-3,once,TRBJ1-1,TGTGCCAGCAGCTTAACGGATGACGGCGAAGCTTTCTTT,CASSLTDDGEAFF
TRBD1,TRBV6-1,-,TRBJ2-7,TGTGCCAGCGAACAGGGGGCCGCGAGCTCCTACGAGCAGTACTTC,CASEQGAASSYEQYF
TRBD1,TRBV29-1,-,TRBJ1-1,TGCAGCGTCTCGACAGGGGCGGGTACCACTGAAGCTTTCTTT,CSVSTGAGTTEAFF
-,TRBV5-6,-,TRBJ2-7,TGTGCCAGCAGCTCCGGGACTTCCTCCTTGGGAGAGCAGTACTTC,CASSSGTSSLGEQYF
TRBD2,TRBV23-1,-,TRBJ2-2,TGCGCCAGCAGTCTCGACCTCCCTGGGACTAGCGGGAGAGAAAACACCGGGGAGCTGTTTTTT,CASSLDLPGTSGRENTGELFF
TRBD2,TRBV7-2,-,TRBJ2-7,TGTGCCAGCAGCCCCAGGACTAGCGGGAGGGCGAACGAGCAGTACTTC,CASSPRTSGRANEQYF
-,TRBV7-8,-,TRBJ2-7,TGTGCCAGCAGCTTAGCGCGAATAGGTCAGTCCTACGAGCAGTACTTC,CASSLARIGQSYEQYF
-,TRBV21-1,-,TRBJ2-4,TGTGCCAGCAGCACCGGGGACTGTCCCCTGGGCAAAAACATTCAGTACTTC,CASSTGDCPLGKNIQYF
TRBD2,TRBV27,-,TRBJ2-2,TGTGCCAGCAGTCGAAGGAGGGACAGCGGACTAGCGGGAACCGGGGAGCTGTTTTTT,CASSRRRDSGLAGTGELFF
TRBD2,TRBV7-3,-,TRBJ2-1,TGTGCCAGCAGCTCCACGGGTCGCGGGAGGGCGGCCCACGAGCAGTTCTTC,CASSSTGRGRAAHEQFF
-,TRBV6-5,-,TRBJ1-5,TGTGCCAGCAATTGGGGTGACAATCAGCCCCAGCATTTT,CASNWGDNQPQHF
-,TRBV30,-,TRBJ1-2,TGTGCCTGGAGTGTACTTGTTCATGGCTACACCTTC,CAWSVLVHGYTF
TRBD2,TRBV19,-,TRBJ2-7,TGTGCCAGTAGTGACCTCAACGGGAGGGCCTACGAGCAGTACTTC,CASSDLNGRAYEQYF
-,TRBV4-3,-,TRBJ2-4,TGCGCCAGCAGCCGGGACAACAAAAACATTCAGTACTTC,CASSRDNKNIQYF
-,TRBV11-3,-,TRBJ1-1,TGTGCCAGCAGCTTCCTATTCCGGGGCGATGGGAACACTGAAGCTTTCTTT,CASSFLFRGDGNTEAFF
TRBD1,TRBV9,-,TRBJ2-5,TGTGCCAGCAGCGGTGACAGGGCGGAGGAGACCCAGTACTTC,CASSGDRAEETQYF
-,TRBV6-1,-,TRBJ2-5,TGTGCCAGCACCCCAGGGGGGTTGTCAGAGACCCAGTACTTC,CASTPGGLSETQYF
-,TRBV11-3,-,TRBJ2-2,TGTGCCAGCAACCCCGGGACACATGCCACCGGGGAGCTGTTTTTT,CASNPGTHATGELFF
TRBD2,TRBV27,-,TRBJ2-4,TGTGCCAGTGGGGGGGGTCAAGCCAAAAACATTCAGTACTTC,CASGGGQAKNIQYF
-,TRBV9,-,TRBJ1-2,TGTGCCAGCAGCGTAGGCCCGGGGGCGAACTATGGCTACACCTTC,CASSVGPGANYGYTF
TRBD2,TRBV29-1,-,TRBJ2-1,TGCAGCGTTGAAGAATTCGCTAGCGGCGAGCAGTTCTTC,CSVEEFASGEQFF